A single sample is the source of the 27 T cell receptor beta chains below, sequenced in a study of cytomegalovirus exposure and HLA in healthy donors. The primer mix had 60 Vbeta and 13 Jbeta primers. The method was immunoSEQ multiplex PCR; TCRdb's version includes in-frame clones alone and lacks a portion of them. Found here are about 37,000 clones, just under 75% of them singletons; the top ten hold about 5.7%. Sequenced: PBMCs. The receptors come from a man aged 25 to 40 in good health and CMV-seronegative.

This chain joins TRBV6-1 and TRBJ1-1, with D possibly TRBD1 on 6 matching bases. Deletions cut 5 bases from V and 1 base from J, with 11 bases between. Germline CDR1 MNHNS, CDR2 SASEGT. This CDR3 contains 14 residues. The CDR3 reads CASSSTGPNTEAFF. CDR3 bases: TGTGCCAGCAGTTCTACAGGGCCGAACACTGAAGCTTTCTTT.

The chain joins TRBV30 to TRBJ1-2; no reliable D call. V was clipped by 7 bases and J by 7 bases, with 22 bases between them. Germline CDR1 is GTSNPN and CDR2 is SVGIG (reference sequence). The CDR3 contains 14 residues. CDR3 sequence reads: CASFSTGEGFGYTF. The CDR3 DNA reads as TGTGCCTCCTTCTCTACGGGCGAGGGTTTTGGCTACACCTTC.

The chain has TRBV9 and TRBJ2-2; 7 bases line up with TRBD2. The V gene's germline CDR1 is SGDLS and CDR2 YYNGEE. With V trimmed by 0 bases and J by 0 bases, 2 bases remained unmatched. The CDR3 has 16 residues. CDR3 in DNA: TGTGCCAGCAGCGTAGGGGGGACTACGAACACCGGGGAGCTGTTTTTT. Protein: CASSVGGTTNTGELFF.

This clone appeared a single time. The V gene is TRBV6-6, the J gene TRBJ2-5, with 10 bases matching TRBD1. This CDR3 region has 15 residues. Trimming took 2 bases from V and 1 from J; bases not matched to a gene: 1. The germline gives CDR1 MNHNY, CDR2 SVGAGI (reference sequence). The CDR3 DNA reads TGTGCCAGCAGTTACCGGACAGGGGGCCAAGAGACCCAGTACTTC. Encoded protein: CASSYRTGGQETQYF.

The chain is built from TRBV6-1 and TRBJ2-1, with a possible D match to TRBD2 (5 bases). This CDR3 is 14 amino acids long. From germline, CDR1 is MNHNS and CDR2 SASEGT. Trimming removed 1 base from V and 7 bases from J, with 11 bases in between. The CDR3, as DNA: TGTGCCAGCAGTGAAGACGTAGCGTGGAATGAGCAGTTCTTC. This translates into CASSEDVAWNEQFF.

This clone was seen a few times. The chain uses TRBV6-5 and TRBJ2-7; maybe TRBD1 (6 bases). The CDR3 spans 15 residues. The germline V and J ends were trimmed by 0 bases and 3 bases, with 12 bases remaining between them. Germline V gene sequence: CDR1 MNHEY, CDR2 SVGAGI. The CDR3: CASSYSPDRFYEQYF. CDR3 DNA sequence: TGTGCCAGCAGTTACTCTCCGGACAGATTCTACGAGCAGTACTTC.

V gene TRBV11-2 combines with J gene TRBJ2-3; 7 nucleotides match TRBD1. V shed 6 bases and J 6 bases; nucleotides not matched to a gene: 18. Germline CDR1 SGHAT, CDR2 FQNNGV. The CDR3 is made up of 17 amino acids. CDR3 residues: CASSQRQGGLLRDTQYF. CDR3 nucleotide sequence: TGTGCCAGCAGTCAAAGGCAAGGGGGCCTTCTTAGGGATACGCAGTATTTT.

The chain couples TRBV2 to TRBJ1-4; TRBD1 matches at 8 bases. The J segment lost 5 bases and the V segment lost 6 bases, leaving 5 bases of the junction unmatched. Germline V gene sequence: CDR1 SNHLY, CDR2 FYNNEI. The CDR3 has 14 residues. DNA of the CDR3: TGTGCCAGCAGGGGGACAGGCGGAAATGAAAAACTGTTTTTT. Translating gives CASRGTGGNEKLFF.

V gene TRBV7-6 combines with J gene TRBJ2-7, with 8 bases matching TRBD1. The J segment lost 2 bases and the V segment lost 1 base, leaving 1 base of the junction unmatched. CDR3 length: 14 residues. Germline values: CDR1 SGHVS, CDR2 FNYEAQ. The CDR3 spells CASSLEQGAYEQYF. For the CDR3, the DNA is TGTGCCAGCAGCTTAGAACAGGGGGCCTACGAGCAGTACTTC.

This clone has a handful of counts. The CDR3 protein is CASRRELNTEAFF. The CDR3 DNA reads TGTGCCAGCAGGAGGGAGCTGAACACTGAAGCTTTCTTT. V and J are TRBV5-6 and TRBJ1-1; D unresolved. V dropped 5 bases and J dropped 0 bases, with 8 bases sitting between them. The CDR3 spans 13 residues. From germline, CDR1 is SGHDT and CDR2 YYEEEE.

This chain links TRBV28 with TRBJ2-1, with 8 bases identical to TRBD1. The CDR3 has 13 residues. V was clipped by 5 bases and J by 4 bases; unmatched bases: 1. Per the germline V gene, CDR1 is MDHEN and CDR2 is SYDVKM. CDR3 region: CASSNRGYNEQFF. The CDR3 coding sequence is TGTGCCAGCAGTAACAGGGGGTACAATGAGCAGTTCTTC.

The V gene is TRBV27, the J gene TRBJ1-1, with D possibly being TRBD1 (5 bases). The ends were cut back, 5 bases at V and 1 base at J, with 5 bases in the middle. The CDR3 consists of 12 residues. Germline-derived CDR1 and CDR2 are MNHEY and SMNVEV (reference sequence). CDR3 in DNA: TGTGCCAGCAGTCAGGGGAACACTGAAGCTTTCTTT. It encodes CASSQGNTEAFF.

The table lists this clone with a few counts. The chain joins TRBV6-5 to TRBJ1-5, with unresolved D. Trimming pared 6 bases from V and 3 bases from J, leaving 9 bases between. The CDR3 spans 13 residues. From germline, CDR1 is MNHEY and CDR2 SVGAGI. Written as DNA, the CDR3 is TGTGCCAGCAGCCTCAGGTTCAATCAGCCCCAGCATTTT. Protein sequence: CASSLRFNQPQHF.

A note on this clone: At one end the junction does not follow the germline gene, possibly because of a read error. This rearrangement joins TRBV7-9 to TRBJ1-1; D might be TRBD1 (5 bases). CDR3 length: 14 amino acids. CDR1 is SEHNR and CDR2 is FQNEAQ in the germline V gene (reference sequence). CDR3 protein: CSSSFTGANTEAFF. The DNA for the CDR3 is TGTTCCAGCAGCTTTACAGGAGCGAACACTGAAGCTTTCTTT. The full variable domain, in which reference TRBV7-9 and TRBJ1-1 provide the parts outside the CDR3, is DTGVSQNPRHKITKRGQNVTFRCDPISEHNRLYWYRQTLGQGPEFLTYFQNEAQLEKSRLLSDRFSAERPKGSFSTLEIQRTEQGDSAMYLCSSSFTGANTEAFFGQGTRLTVV.

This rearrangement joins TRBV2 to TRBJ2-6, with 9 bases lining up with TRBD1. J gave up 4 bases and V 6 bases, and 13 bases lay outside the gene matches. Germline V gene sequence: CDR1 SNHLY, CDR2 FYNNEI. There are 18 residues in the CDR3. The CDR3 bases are TGTGCCAGCAGCTACGGGACAGGGAAAATTCTGGGGGCCAACGTCCTGACTTTC. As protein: CASSYGTGKILGANVLTF.

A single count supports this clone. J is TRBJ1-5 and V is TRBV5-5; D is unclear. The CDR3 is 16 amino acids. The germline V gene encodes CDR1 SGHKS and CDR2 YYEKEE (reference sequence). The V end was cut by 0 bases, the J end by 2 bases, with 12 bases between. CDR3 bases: TGTGCCAGCAGCTTGGGGCGGGGAGATGGCAATCAGCCCCAGCATTTT. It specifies CASSLGRGDGNQPQHF.

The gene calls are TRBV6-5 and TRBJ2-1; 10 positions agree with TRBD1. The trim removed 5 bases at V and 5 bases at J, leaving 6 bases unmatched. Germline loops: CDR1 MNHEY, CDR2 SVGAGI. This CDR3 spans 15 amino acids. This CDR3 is CASSRDRGTNNEQFF. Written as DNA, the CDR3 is TGTGCCAGCAGTAGGGACAGGGGAACAAACAATGAGCAGTTCTTC.

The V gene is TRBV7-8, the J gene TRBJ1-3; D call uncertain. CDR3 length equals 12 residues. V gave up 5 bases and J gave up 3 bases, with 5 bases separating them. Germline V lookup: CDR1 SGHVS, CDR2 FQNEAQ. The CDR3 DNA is TGTGCCAGCAGCCCACTTGGAAACACCATATATTTT. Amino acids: CASSPLGNTIYF.

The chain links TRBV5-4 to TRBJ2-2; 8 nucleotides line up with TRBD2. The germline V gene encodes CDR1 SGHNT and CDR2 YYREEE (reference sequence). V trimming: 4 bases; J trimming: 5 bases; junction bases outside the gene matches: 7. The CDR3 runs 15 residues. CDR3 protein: CASSRKAGETGELFF. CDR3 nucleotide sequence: TGTGCCAGCAGCAGAAAAGCGGGAGAAACCGGGGAGCTGTTTTTT. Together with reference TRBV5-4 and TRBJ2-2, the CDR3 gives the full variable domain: ETGVTQSPTHLIKTRGQQVTLRCSSQSGHNTVSWYQQALGQGPQFIFQYYREEENGRGNFPPRFSGLQFPNYSSELNVNALELDDSALYLCASSRKAGETGELFFGEGSRLTVL.

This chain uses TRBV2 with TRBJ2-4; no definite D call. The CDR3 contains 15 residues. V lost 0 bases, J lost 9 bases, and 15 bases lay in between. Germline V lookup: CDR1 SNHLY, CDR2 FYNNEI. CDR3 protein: CASSEALYSISIQYF. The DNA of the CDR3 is TGTGCCAGCAGTGAAGCGCTTTACAGTATTAGCATTCAGTACTTC.

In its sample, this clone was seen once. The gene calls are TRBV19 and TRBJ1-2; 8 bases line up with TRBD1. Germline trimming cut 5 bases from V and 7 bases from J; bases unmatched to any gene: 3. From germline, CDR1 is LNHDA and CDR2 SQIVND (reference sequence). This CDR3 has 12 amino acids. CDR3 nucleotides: TGTGCCAGTAGTTCGACAGGGGCTGGCTACACCTTC. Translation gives CASSSTGAGYTF.

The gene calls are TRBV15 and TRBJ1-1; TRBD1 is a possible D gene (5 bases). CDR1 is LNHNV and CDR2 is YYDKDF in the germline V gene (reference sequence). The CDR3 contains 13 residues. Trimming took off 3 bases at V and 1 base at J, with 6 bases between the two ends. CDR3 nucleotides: TGTGCCACCAGCAGGGGGCCGAACACTGAAGCTTTCTTT. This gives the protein CATSRGPNTEAFF. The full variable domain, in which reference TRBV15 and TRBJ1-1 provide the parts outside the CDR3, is DAMVIQNPRYQVTQFGKPVTLSCSQTLNHNVMYWYQQKSSQAPKLLFHYYDKDFNNEADTPDNFQSRRPNTSFCFLDIRSPGLGDTAMYLCATSRGPNTEAFFGQGTRLTVV.

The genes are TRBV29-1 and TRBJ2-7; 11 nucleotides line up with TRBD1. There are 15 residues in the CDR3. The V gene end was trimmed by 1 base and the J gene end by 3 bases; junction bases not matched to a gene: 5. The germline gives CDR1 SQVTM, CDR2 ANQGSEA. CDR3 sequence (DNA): TGCAGCGTTGAAGTGTGGGACAGGGGGGTCTACGAGCAGTACTTC. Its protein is CSVEVWDRGVYEQYF.

CDR3: CASSILGQGVRQPQHF. The CDR3 nucleotides read TGTGCCAGTAGTATTCTCGGGCAGGGGGTCCGTCAGCCCCAGCATTTT. This chain joins TRBV19 and TRBJ1-5, with 7 bases matching TRBD1. CDR1 is LNHDA, CDR2 SQIVND, per germline (reference sequence). V shed 3 bases and J 6 bases; nucleotides not matched to a gene: 11. The CDR3 is made up of 16 amino acids.

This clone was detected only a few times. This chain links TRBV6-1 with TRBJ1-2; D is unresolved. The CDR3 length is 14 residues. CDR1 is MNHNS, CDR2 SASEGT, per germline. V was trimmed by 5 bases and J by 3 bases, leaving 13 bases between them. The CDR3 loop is CASSSRRKYYGYTF. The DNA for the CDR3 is TGTGCCAGCAGTTCGCGCAGGAAGTACTATGGCTACACCTTC.

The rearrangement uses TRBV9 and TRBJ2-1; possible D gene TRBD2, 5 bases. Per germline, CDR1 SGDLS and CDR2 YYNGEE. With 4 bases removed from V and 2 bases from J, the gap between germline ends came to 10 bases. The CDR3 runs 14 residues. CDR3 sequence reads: CASSPGVAYNEQFF. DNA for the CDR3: TGTGCCAGCAGCCCCGGGGTTGCCTACAATGAGCAGTTCTTC.

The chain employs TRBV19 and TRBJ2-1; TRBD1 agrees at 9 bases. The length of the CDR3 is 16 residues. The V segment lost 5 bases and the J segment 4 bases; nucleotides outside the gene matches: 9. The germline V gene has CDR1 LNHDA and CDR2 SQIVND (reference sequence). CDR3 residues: CASSPPGQGIYNEQFF. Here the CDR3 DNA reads TGTGCCAGTAGTCCGCCGGGACAGGGAATATACAATGAGCAGTTCTTC. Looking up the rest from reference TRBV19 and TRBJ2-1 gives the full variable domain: DGGITQSPKYLFRKEGQNVTLSCEQNLNHDAMYWYRQDPGQGLRLIYYSQIVNDFQKGDIAEGYSVSREKKESFPLTVTSAQKNPTAFYLCASSPPGQGIYNEQFFGPGTRLTVL.